This section outlines one TCR beta chain sequence together with its context. Each CDR3 protein gets one entry in TCRdb, which reprocessed the 5' RACE reads and gives no DNA. The specimen's table records fewer than 110,000 distinct CDR3 sequences. The CDR3 spans 16 residues. Germline values: CDR1 MNHNS, CDR2 SASEGT. This entry belongs to a study of monozygotic twins with inflammatory bowel disease. The sequenced sample consisted of blood. The chain is built from TRBV6-1 and TRBJ2-3; TCRdb's assignment of TRBD1 cannot be checked, as there is no DNA. This receptor was identified in a human donor with ulcerative colitis or Crohn's disease, or a healthy co-twin of an affected twin (not recorded which). CDR3 loop: CASTLGRGYGTDTQYF.